The entry that follows covers one T cell receptor (beta chain) sequence. This sample stems from a study of blood T cell repertoires in COVID-19. Study overall: Sites in the United States, Italy and Spain provided acute and convalescent COVID-19 samples. Sources were T cells, B-cell-depleted T cells, or PBMCs; the material itself was cDNA or gDNA.

Trimming removed 6 bases from V and 3 bases from J, with 9 bases in between. The CDR3 totals 14 residues. The germline V gene has CDR1 SNHLY and CDR2 FYNNEI. Patients in Seattle were enrolled during active infection, then followed longitudinally. Original analysis: Estimated nucleated cell counts came from reference gene primer amplification. Profiled with immunoSEQ multiplex PCR; TCRdb holds only in-frame clones, not every one. D and trimming were read from the DNA, whereas the V and J calls and clone size are those reported in that table. The sample holds under 200,000 clones, around nine tenths seen once.

The sample consisted of peripheral blood. The sequence came from a woman in her 70s with COVID-19, enrolled during active disease. The gene calls are TRBV2 and TRBJ1-6; perhaps TRBD1 as D (5 bases). For the CDR3, the DNA is TGTGCCAGCAGCCTGACAGACTATAATTCACCCCTCCACTTT. It codes for CASSLTDYNSPLHF.